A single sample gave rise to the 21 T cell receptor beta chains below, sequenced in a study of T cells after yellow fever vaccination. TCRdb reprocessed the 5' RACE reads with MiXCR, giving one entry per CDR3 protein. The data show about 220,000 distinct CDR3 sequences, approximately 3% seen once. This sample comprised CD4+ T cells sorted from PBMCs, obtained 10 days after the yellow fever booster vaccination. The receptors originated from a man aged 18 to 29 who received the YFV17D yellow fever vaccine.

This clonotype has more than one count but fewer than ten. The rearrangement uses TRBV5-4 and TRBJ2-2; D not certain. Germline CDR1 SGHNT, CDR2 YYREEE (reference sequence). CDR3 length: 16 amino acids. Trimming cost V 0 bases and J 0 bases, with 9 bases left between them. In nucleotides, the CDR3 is TGTGCCAGCAGCTTGGTTCATGCCGCGAACACCGGGGAGCTGTTTTTT. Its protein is CASSLVHAANTGELFF.

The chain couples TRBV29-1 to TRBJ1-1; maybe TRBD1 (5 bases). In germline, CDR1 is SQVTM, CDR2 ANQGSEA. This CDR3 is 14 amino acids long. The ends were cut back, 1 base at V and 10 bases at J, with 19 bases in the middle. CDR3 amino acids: CSVEALGAWRRAFF. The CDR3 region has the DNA TGCAGCGTTGAAGCCCTTGGGGCGTGGCGGCGAGCTTTCTTT.

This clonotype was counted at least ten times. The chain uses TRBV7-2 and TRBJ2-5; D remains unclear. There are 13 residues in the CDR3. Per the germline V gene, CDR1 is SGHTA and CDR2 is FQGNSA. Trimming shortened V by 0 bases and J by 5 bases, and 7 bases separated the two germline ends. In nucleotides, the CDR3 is TGTGCCAGCAGCTTAGCCCAAGTGGAGACCCAGTACTTC. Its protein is CASSLAQVETQYF.

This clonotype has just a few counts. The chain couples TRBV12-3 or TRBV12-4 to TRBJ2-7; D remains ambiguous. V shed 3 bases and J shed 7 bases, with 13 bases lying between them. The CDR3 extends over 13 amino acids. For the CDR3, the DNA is TGTGCCAGCAGTTTTAAGCCGTCTATGGAGCAGTACGTC. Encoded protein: CASSFKPSMEQYV.

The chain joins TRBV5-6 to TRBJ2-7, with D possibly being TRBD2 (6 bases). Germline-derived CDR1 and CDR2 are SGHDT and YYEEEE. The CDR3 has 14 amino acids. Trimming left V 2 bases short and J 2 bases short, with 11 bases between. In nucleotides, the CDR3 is TGTGCCAGCAGCTTTCCAGGGAGGACCTACGAGCAGTACTTC. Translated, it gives CASSFPGRTYEQYF.

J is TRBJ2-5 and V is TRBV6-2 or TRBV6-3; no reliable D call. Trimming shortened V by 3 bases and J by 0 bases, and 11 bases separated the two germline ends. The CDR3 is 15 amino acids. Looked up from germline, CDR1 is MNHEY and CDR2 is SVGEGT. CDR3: CASSYNVLDQETQYF. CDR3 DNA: TGTGCCAGCAGTTATAACGTCCTAGACCAAGAGACCCAGTACTTC.

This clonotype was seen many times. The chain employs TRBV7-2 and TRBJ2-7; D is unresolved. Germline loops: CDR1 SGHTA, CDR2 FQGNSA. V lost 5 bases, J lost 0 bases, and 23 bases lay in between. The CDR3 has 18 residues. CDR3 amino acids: CASSPRLGSRASSYEQYF. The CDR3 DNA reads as TGTGCCAGCAGCCCGCGCCTGGGTTCACGAGCAAGCTCCTACGAGCAGTACTTC.

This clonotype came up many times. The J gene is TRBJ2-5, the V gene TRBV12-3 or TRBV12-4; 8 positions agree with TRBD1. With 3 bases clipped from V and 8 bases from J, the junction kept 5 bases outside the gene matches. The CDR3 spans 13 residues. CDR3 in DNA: TGTGCCAGCAGTTTGGAGACAGGGGATACCCAGTACTTC. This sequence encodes CASSLETGDTQYF.

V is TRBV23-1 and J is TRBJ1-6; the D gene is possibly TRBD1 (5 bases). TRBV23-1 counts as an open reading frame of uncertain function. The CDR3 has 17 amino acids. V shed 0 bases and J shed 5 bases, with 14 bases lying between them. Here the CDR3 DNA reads TGCGCCAGCAGTCAATCGATATCGGGGGTCCATAATTCACCCCTCCACTTT. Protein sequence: CASSQSISGVHNSPLHF.

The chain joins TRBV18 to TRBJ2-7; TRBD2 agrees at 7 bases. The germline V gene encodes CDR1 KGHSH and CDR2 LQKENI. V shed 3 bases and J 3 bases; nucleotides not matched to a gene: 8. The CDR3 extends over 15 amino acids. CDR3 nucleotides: TGTGCCAGCTCACCGGCAGCGGGGATGAGCTACGAGCAGTACTTC. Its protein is CASSPAAGMSYEQYF.

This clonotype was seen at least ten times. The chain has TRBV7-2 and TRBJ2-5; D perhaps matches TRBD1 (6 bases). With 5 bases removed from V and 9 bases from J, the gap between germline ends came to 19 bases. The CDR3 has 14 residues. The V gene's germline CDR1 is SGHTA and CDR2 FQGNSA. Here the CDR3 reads CASSPGTRGSAQYF. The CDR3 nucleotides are TGTGCCAGCAGCCCTGGGACGAGGGGGTCGGCCCAGTACTTC.

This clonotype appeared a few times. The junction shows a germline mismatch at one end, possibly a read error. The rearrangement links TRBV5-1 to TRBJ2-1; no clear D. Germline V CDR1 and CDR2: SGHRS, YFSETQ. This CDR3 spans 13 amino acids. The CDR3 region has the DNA TGCGCCAGCAGATTGGGTTGGAACAATGAGCAGTTCTTC. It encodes CASRLGWNNEQFF.

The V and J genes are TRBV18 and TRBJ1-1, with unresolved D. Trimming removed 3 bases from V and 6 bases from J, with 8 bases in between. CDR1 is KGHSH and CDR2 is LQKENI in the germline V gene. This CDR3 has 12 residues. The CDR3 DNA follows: TGTGCCAGCTCACCGGGCGAGTCTGAAGCTTTCTTT. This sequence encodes CASSPGESEAFF.

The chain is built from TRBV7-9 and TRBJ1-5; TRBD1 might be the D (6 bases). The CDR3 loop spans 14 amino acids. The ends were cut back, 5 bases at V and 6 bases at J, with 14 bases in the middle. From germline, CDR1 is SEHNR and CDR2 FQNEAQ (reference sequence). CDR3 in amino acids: CASSRTGSLQPQHF. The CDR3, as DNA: TGTGCCAGCAGCCGTACAGGGAGTCTTCAGCCCCAGCATTTT.

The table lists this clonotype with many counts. The CDR3 protein is CASSQGGTNQPQHF. CDR3 nucleotides: TGTGCCAGCAGCCAAGGGGGCACCAATCAGCCCCAGCATTTT. J is TRBJ1-5 and V is TRBV7-2, with TRBD1 matching over 7 bases. J lost 3 bases, V lost 5 bases, and 4 bases had no gene match. This CDR3 has 14 amino acids. CDR1 and CDR2 from the germline V gene are SGHTA and FQGNSA.

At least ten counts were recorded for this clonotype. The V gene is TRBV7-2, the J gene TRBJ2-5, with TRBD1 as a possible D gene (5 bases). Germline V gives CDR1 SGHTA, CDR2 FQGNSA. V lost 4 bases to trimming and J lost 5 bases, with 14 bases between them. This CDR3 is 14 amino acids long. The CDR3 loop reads CASSSQGTGETQYF. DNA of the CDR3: TGTGCCAGCAGCTCGCAGGGCACTGGGGAGACCCAGTACTTC. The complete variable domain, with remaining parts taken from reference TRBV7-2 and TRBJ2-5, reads GAGVSQSPSNKVTEKGKDVELRCDPISGHTALYWYRQSLGQGLEFLIYFQGNSAPDKSGLPSDRFSAERTGGSVSTLTIQRTQQEDSAVYLCASSSQGTGETQYFGPGTRLLVL.

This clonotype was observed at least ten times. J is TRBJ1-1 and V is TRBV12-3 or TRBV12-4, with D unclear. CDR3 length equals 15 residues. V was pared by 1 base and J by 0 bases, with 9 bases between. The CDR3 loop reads CASSLGEGMNTEAFF. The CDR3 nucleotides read TGTGCCAGCAGTTTAGGGGAGGGCATGAACACTGAAGCTTTCTTT.

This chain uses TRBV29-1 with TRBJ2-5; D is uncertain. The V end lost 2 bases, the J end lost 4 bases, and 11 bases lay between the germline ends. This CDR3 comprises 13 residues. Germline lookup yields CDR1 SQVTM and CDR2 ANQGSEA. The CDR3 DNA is TGCAGCGTTGAAATTCGAGTCCGAGAGACCCAGTACTTC. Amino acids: CSVEIRVRETQYF.

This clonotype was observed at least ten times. The CDR3, as DNA: TGTGCCAGCAGTTTCTTAGGGGGTATTGAGCAGTTCTTC. Its translation is CASSFLGGIEQFF. The chain employs TRBV28 and TRBJ2-1; tentative D call: TRBD1 (6 bases). The CDR3 is 13 residues long. Germline loops: CDR1 MDHEN, CDR2 SYDVKM. V lost 3 bases and J lost 9, with 12 bases in between.

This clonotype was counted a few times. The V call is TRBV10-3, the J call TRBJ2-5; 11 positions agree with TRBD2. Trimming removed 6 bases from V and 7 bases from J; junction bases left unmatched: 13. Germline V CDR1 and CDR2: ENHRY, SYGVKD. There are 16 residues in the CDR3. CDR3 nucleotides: TGTGCCATCAGGAACCCTAGCGGGGGGCGATTAGGGACCCAGTACTTC. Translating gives CAIRNPSGGRLGTQYF.

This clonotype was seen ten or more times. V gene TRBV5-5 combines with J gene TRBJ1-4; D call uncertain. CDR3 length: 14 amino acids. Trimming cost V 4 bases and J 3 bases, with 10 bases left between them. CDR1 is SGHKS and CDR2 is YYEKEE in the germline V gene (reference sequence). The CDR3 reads CASSRRGSNEKLFF. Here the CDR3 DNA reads TGTGCCAGCAGCCGGCGGGGTTCTAATGAAAAACTGTTTTTT.